A selection of T cell receptor beta chains follows, all from one sample in a study of blood T cell repertoires in COVID-19. Only in-frame clones appear in the TCRdb table, and some are missing; sequencing was by immunoSEQ multiplex PCR. The sample gives some 250,000 clones, 85% to 90% of which show up once; around 15% is in the top ten. Sequenced input: PBMCs or T cells enriched from blood (not recorded which). The source is a man younger than 35 who had recovered from COVID-19. The CDR3 runs from the conserved cysteine through the conserved F or W. The D gene is left open where the match is weak. Only part of the rows carry a size: once, few, many, or a class if the clone is expanded.

abundance: -
d_gene: TRBD1
v_gene: TRBV7-9
j_gene: TRBJ1-4
CDR3aa: CASSFGTGEKLFF
CDR3nt: TGTGCCAGCAGCTTCGGGACAGGGGAAAAACTGTTTTTT

abundance: -
d_gene: -
v_gene: TRBV21-1
j_gene: TRBJ2-7
CDR3aa: CASRGDRSYEQYF
CDR3nt: TGTGCCAGCAGGGGGGACAGGTCCTACGAGCAGTACTTC

abundance: -
d_gene: -
v_gene: TRBV18
j_gene: TRBJ2-2
CDR3aa: CASSQEQGQDTGELFF
CDR3nt: TGTGCCAGCTCACAAGAGCAGGGTCAGGACACCGGGGAGCTGTTTTTT

abundance: -
d_gene: -
v_gene: TRBV4-2
j_gene: TRBJ1-1
CDR3aa: CASSQDYSDTEAFF
CDR3nt: TGTGCCAGCAGCCAAGATTACAGTGACACTGAAGCTTTCTTT

abundance: -
d_gene: TRBD2
v_gene: TRBV13
j_gene: TRBJ2-7
CDR3aa: CASSLGETSGGEQYF
CDR3nt: TGTGCCAGCAGCTTAGGCGAGACTAGCGGAGGGGAGCAGTACTTC

abundance: -
d_gene: TRBD1
v_gene: TRBV15
j_gene: TRBJ1-1
CDR3aa: CATSRDRAVNTEAFF
CDR3nt: TGTGCCACCAGCCGGGACAGGGCTGTGAACACTGAAGCTTTCTTT

abundance: -
d_gene: -
v_gene: TRBV11-3
j_gene: TRBJ1-1
CDR3aa: CASSSRGWTAPMGNTEAFF
CDR3nt: TGTGCCAGCAGCTCTAGGGGGTGGACAGCTCCGATGGGGAACACTGAAGCTTTCTTT

abundance: -
d_gene: TRBD2
v_gene: TRBV3-1/TRBV3-2
j_gene: TRBJ2-3
CDR3aa: CASSVAGGLKTDTQYF
CDR3nt: TGTGCCAGCAGCGTCGCGGGGGGACTTAAAACAGATACGCAGTATTTT

abundance: few
d_gene: TRBD2
v_gene: TRBV6-2/TRBV6-3
j_gene: TRBJ2-5
CDR3aa: CASSKGLAGQKYQETQYF
CDR3nt: TGTGCCAGCAGTAAAGGACTAGCGGGACAAAAGTACCAAGAGACCCAGTACTTC

abundance: -
d_gene: TRBD2
v_gene: TRBV9
j_gene: TRBJ2-5
CDR3aa: CASSVSGRETQYF
CDR3nt: TGTGCCAGCAGCGTAAGCGGGAGGGAGACCCAGTACTTC

abundance: -
d_gene: -
v_gene: TRBV7-2
j_gene: TRBJ2-1
CDR3aa: CASSKYPPNEQFF
CDR3nt: TGTGCCAGCAGCAAATATCCCCCCAATGAGCAGTTCTTC

abundance: -
d_gene: TRBD2
v_gene: TRBV6-2/TRBV6-3
j_gene: TRBJ2-6
CDR3aa: CASSGGVSGANVLTF
CDR3nt: TGTGCCAGCAGTGGGGGGGTATCTGGGGCCAACGTCCTGACTTTC

abundance: -
d_gene: TRBD1
v_gene: TRBV15
j_gene: TRBJ1-2
CDR3aa: CATSRGDSPLYGYTF
CDR3nt: TGTGCCACCAGCAGGGGGGACAGCCCACTCTATGGCTACACCTTC

abundance: -
d_gene: TRBD1
v_gene: TRBV5-6
j_gene: TRBJ2-7
CDR3aa: CASSLGRGTSYEQYF
CDR3nt: TGTGCCAGCAGCTTGGGCAGGGGGACGTCCTACGAGCAGTACTTC

abundance: -
d_gene: -
v_gene: TRBV10-1
j_gene: TRBJ1-1
CDR3aa: CASRSAVNTEAFF
CDR3nt: TGCGCCAGCAGATCCGCAGTGAACACTGAAGCTTTCTTT

abundance: -
d_gene: -
v_gene: TRBV7-6
j_gene: TRBJ1-5
CDR3aa: CASSSSLSRYQPQHF
CDR3nt: TGTGCCAGCAGCTCAAGTTTGTCTAGATATCAGCCCCAGCATTTT

abundance: -
d_gene: TRBD1
v_gene: TRBV30
j_gene: TRBJ1-6
CDR3aa: CAWSEGTGISSPLHF
CDR3nt: TGTGCCTGGAGTGAAGGGACAGGGATCTCTTCACCCCTCCACTTT

abundance: -
d_gene: -
v_gene: TRBV5-6
j_gene: TRBJ2-5
CDR3aa: CASSTGQSPETQYF
CDR3nt: TGTGCCAGCAGCACAGGACAGAGTCCAGAGACCCAGTACTTC

abundance: -
d_gene: -
v_gene: TRBV29-1
j_gene: TRBJ2-1
CDR3aa: CSVEHPGAENNEQFF
CDR3nt: TGCAGCGTTGAACACCCGGGAGCAGAAAACAATGAGCAGTTCTTC

abundance: -
d_gene: TRBD1
v_gene: TRBV7-8
j_gene: TRBJ1-5
CDR3aa: CASSLGTGGSQPQHF
CDR3nt: TGTGCCAGCAGCTTAGGGACAGGGGGCAGTCAGCCCCAGCATTTT

abundance: -
d_gene: TRBD2
v_gene: TRBV11-3
j_gene: TRBJ2-3
CDR3aa: CASSFVAGAGTQYF
CDR3nt: TGTGCCAGCAGCTTCGTAGCGGGAGCGGGTACGCAGTATTTT

abundance: -
d_gene: -
v_gene: TRBV3-1/TRBV3-2
j_gene: TRBJ2-7
CDR3aa: CASSQVTSGEQYF
CDR3nt: TGTGCCAGCAGCCAAGTAACCTCCGGCGAGCAGTACTTC

abundance: -
d_gene: TRBD1
v_gene: TRBV12-3/TRBV12-4
j_gene: TRBJ1-2
CDR3aa: CASSLKQGAGYTF
CDR3nt: TGTGCCAGCAGTTTAAAACAGGGGGCGGGCTACACCTTC

abundance: -
d_gene: -
v_gene: TRBV27
j_gene: TRBJ2-2
CDR3aa: CASRTAGLSKTGELFF
CDR3nt: TGTGCCAGCAGGACCGCGGGACTCTCTAAGACCGGGGAGCTGTTTTTT

abundance: -
d_gene: -
v_gene: TRBV5-8
j_gene: TRBJ1-4
CDR3aa: CASSLSYRSEKLFF
CDR3nt: TGTGCCAGCAGCTTGTCATACCGGTCCGAAAAACTGTTTTTT

abundance: -
d_gene: TRBD2
v_gene: TRBV27
j_gene: TRBJ2-7
CDR3aa: CASSHRYSGRSYEQYF
CDR3nt: TGTGCCAGCAGCCACAGATATAGCGGGAGATCCTACGAGCAGTACTTC

abundance: -
d_gene: TRBD1
v_gene: TRBV18
j_gene: TRBJ1-5
CDR3aa: CASSPGQHQPQHF
CDR3nt: TGTGCCAGCTCACCGGGACAGCACCAGCCCCAGCATTTT

abundance: -
d_gene: TRBD2
v_gene: TRBV7-2
j_gene: TRBJ2-1
CDR3aa: CASSFQREGRDEQFF
CDR3nt: TGTGCCAGCAGCTTTCAGCGGGAGGGCCGCGATGAGCAGTTCTTC

abundance: -
d_gene: TRBD2
v_gene: TRBV29-1
j_gene: TRBJ2-1
CDR3aa: CSVRPGAAGGYNEQFF
CDR3nt: TGCAGCGTCCGACCTGGGGCCGCGGGAGGCTACAATGAGCAGTTCTTC

abundance: once
d_gene: TRBD1
v_gene: TRBV13
j_gene: TRBJ2-6
CDR3aa: CASSPGTEYAGANVLTF
CDR3nt: TGTGCCAGCAGCCCGGGGACAGAGTACGCTGGGGCCAACGTCCTGACTTTC

abundance: few
d_gene: TRBD1
v_gene: TRBV5-4
j_gene: TRBJ1-6
CDR3aa: CASSRDRAYSPLHF
CDR3nt: TGTGCCAGCAGCCGGGACAGGGCCTATTCACCCCTCCACTTT

abundance: -
d_gene: -
v_gene: TRBV6-5
j_gene: TRBJ2-7
CDR3aa: CASSYDRRNNEQYF
CDR3nt: TGTGCCAGCAGTTACGACAGGAGGAACAACGAGCAGTACTTC

abundance: -
d_gene: -
v_gene: TRBV7-3
j_gene: TRBJ2-5
CDR3aa: CASSLSRENQETQYF
CDR3nt: TGTGCCAGCAGCTTATCCCGGGAGAACCAAGAGACCCAGTACTTC

abundance: few
d_gene: TRBD1
v_gene: TRBV6-1
j_gene: TRBJ1-2
CDR3aa: CASSENWSGGYGYTF
CDR3nt: TGTGCCAGCAGTGAAAATTGGTCAGGGGGCTATGGCTACACCTTC

abundance: -
d_gene: TRBD2
v_gene: TRBV28
j_gene: TRBJ2-2
CDR3aa: CASISGGLANTGELFF
CDR3nt: TGTGCCAGCATCTCGGGGGGGCTAGCGAACACCGGGGAGCTGTTTTTT

abundance: -
d_gene: TRBD2
v_gene: TRBV29-1
j_gene: TRBJ2-3
CDR3aa: CSVALTSGGADTQYF
CDR3nt: TGCAGCGTTGCGTTAACTAGCGGGGGGGCAGATACGCAGTATTTT

abundance: -
d_gene: -
v_gene: TRBV7-2
j_gene: TRBJ2-1
CDR3aa: CASSLAAGLVYEQFF
CDR3nt: TGTGCCAGCAGCTTAGCGGCAGGGTTGGTTTATGAGCAGTTCTTC

abundance: few
d_gene: -
v_gene: TRBV21-1
j_gene: TRBJ1-5
CDR3aa: CASSKAPGRGQRSSNQPQHF
CDR3nt: TGTGCCAGCAGCAAGGCCCCAGGCAGGGGGCAAAGGTCCAGCAATCAGCCCCAGCATTTT

abundance: -
d_gene: TRBD1
v_gene: TRBV6-5
j_gene: TRBJ1-2
CDR3aa: CASTTGTVNYGYTF
CDR3nt: TGTGCCAGCACCACGGGGACAGTTAACTATGGCTACACCTTC

abundance: -
d_gene: -
v_gene: TRBV3-1/TRBV3-2
j_gene: TRBJ2-1
CDR3aa: CASEVQGRLNEQFF
CDR3nt: TGTGCCAGTGAAGTACAGGGAAGACTCAATGAGCAGTTCTTC

abundance: -
d_gene: TRBD2
v_gene: TRBV4-2
j_gene: TRBJ2-3
CDR3aa: CASSQDQGLAGVTDTQYF
CDR3nt: TGTGCCAGCAGCCAAGACCAAGGACTAGCGGGGGTCACAGATACGCAGTATTTT

abundance: -
d_gene: -
v_gene: TRBV6-5
j_gene: TRBJ2-7
CDR3aa: CASTPPDSFSYEQYF
CDR3nt: TGTGCCAGCACCCCCCCTGACAGTTTCTCCTACGAGCAGTACTTC

abundance: medium-sized
d_gene: -
v_gene: TRBV6-1
j_gene: TRBJ2-3
CDR3aa: CASSENEDGWDTQYF
CDR3nt: TGTGCCAGCAGTGAAAACGAGGATGGGTGGGATACGCAGTATTTT

abundance: once
d_gene: TRBD1
v_gene: TRBV7-9
j_gene: TRBJ1-2
CDR3aa: CASSSGQNYGYTF
CDR3nt: TGTGCCAGCAGCTCGGGACAGAACTATGGCTACACCTTC

abundance: once
d_gene: -
v_gene: TRBV10-3
j_gene: TRBJ2-7
CDR3aa: CAISTSSYEQYF
CDR3nt: TGTGCCATCTCGACTAGCTCCTACGAGCAGTACTTC

abundance: many
d_gene: TRBD2
v_gene: TRBV6-5
j_gene: TRBJ2-3
CDR3aa: CASGRLAGADTQYF
CDR3nt: TGTGCCAGCGGTCGACTAGCGGGGGCGGATACGCAGTATTTT

abundance: -
d_gene: -
v_gene: TRBV19
j_gene: TRBJ1-1
CDR3aa: CASSISSWANTEAFF
CDR3nt: TGTGCCAGTAGTATAAGTTCCTGGGCGAACACTGAAGCTTTCTTT

abundance: -
d_gene: -
v_gene: TRBV28
j_gene: TRBJ1-2
CDR3aa: CASTTHVAGSGYTF
CDR3nt: TGTGCCAGCACCACTCATGTCGCCGGGTCCGGCTACACCTTC

abundance: -
d_gene: TRBD2
v_gene: TRBV6-6
j_gene: TRBJ2-1
CDR3aa: CASSLAGGANEQFF
CDR3nt: TGTGCCAGCAGCCTTGCCGGGGGGGCCAATGAGCAGTTCTTC

abundance: -
d_gene: TRBD1
v_gene: TRBV2
j_gene: TRBJ1-4
CDR3aa: CASKRGTANEKLFF
CDR3nt: TGTGCCAGCAAGAGGGGGACAGCCAACGAAAAACTGTTTTTT

abundance: -
d_gene: -
v_gene: TRBV5-1
j_gene: TRBJ1-4
CDR3aa: CASSRTGIENEKLFF
CDR3nt: TGCGCCAGCAGCCGGACGGGGATAGAGAATGAAAAACTGTTTTTT

abundance: -
d_gene: TRBD2
v_gene: TRBV2
j_gene: TRBJ2-2
CDR3aa: CASSEMPGVAGGLGELFF
CDR3nt: TGTGCCAGCAGTGAAATGCCGGGAGTAGCGGGAGGGCTAGGGGAGCTGTTTTTT